The 13 T cell receptor beta chains given below trace back to one sample, sequenced in a study of blood T cell repertoires in COVID-19. Profiled with immunoSEQ multiplex PCR; TCRdb holds only in-frame clones, not every one. The sample includes 120,000 to 150,000 clones, 70% to 90% of them seen just once. Sequenced material: peripheral blood. The receptors stem from a woman aged 55-75 years with acute or convalescent COVID-19.

The chain joins TRBV28 to TRBJ1-2, with D perhaps TRBD1 (6 bases). The V gene's germline CDR1 is MDHEN and CDR2 SYDVKM. The CDR3 consists of 14 residues. The ends were cut back, 7 bases at V and 4 bases at J, with 16 bases in the middle. This CDR3 reads CASTPGGGPYGYTF. DNA of the CDR3: TGTGCCAGCACCCCGGGGGGGGGCCCCTATGGCTACACCTTC.

This rearrangement joins TRBV5-1 to TRBJ1-2; 7 nucleotides match TRBD1. The CDR3 totals 16 residues. After removal of 4 bases from V and 6 bases from J, the junction contained 15 bases not matched to a gene. The germline CDR1 and CDR2 sequences are SGHRS and YFSETQ. The CDR3 reads CASSPPPDRAWDGYTF. CDR3 nucleotides: TGCGCCAGCAGCCCCCCGCCCGACAGGGCGTGGGATGGCTACACCTTC.

The J gene is TRBJ2-7, the V gene TRBV7-3; the match to TRBD2 covers 9 bases. J lost 3 bases, V lost 5 bases, and 2 bases had no gene match. Germline CDR1 SGHTA, CDR2 FQGTGA. The CDR3 runs to 13 residues. CDR3 region: CASSISGGYEQYF. The CDR3 DNA follows: TGTGCCAGCAGCATTAGCGGGGGCTACGAGCAGTACTTC.

The genes are TRBV18 and TRBJ2-2; the match to TRBD1 covers 7 bases. Germline trimming cut 1 base from V and 1 base from J; bases unmatched to any gene: 0. This CDR3 spans 15 amino acids. Germline CDR1 reads KGHSH; CDR2 reads LQKENI. The CDR3 DNA reads TGTGCCAGCTCACCACGGACAGGGAACACCGGGGAGCTGTTTTTT. Protein: CASSPRTGNTGELFF.

The chain combines TRBV11-1 with TRBJ1-6; D is uncertain. Germline loops: CDR1 SGHAT, CDR2 FQDESV (reference sequence). V gave up 5 bases and J gave up 4 bases, with 12 bases separating them. The CDR3 loop spans 15 amino acids. The CDR3 DNA sequence: TGTGCCAGCAGCCAACGGCGGGGTTATAATTCACCCCTCCACTTT. It specifies CASSQRRGYNSPLHF. Together with reference TRBV11-1 and TRBJ1-6, the CDR3 gives the full variable domain: EAEVAQSPRYKITEKSQAVAFWCDPISGHATLYWYRQILGQGPELLVQFQDESVVDDSQLPKDRFSAERLKGVDSTLKIQPAELGDSAMYLCASSQRRGYNSPLHFGNGTRLTVT.

The genes are TRBV5-4 and TRBJ1-1, with 8 bases that match TRBD1. J lost 5 bases, V lost 4 bases, and 7 bases had no gene match. The CDR3 is 14 amino acids. Germline CDR1 reads SGHNT; CDR2 reads YYREEE (reference sequence). CDR3 bases: TGTGCCAGCAGCCGACAGGGGTCTCGGACTGAAGCTTTCTTT. Translated, it gives CASSRQGSRTEAFF.

This chain uses TRBV18 with TRBJ1-5; a weak D match, TRBD1 (6 bases). Germline V lookup: CDR1 KGHSH, CDR2 LQKENI. The CDR3 runs 15 residues. Trimming removed 4 bases from V and 2 bases from J, with 12 bases in between. The CDR3 DNA reads TGTGCCAGCTCACTCGATAGACAGGGCAATCAGCCCCAGCATTTT. It yields the protein CASSLDRQGNQPQHF.

V usage is TRBV4-2 and J usage is TRBJ2-2; D is perhaps TRBD1 (6 bases). Germline V gene lookup returns CDR1 LGHNA and CDR2 YNFKEQ. The length of the CDR3 is 15 residues. Trimming took 0 bases from V and 3 from J, leaving 8 bases between them. The CDR3 DNA sequence: TGTGCCAGCAGCCAAGAACAGGGATACACCGGGGAGCTGTTTTTT. Translated, it gives CASSQEQGYTGELFF.

The V gene is TRBV19, the J gene TRBJ2-7; 7 positions agree with TRBD2. The length of the CDR3 is 16 residues. J was trimmed by 2 bases and V by 6 bases; bases with no gene match: 13. Germline CDR1 LNHDA, CDR2 SQIVND (reference sequence). In nucleotides, the CDR3 is TGTGCCAGTAGCTTTACTGCGGGACGGGGGGCCTACGAGCAGTACTTC. This encodes CASSFTAGRGAYEQYF.

This chain uses TRBV7-9 with TRBJ2-1; 11 bases align to TRBD2. Losses at the gene ends were 5 bases for V and 5 bases for J; bases not matched to a gene: 5. This CDR3 is 15 amino acids long. Germline V gives CDR1 SEHNR, CDR2 FQNEAQ (reference sequence). CDR3 amino acids: CASSPSGGYNNEQFF. In nucleotides, the CDR3 is TGTGCCAGCAGCCCTAGCGGGGGGTATAACAATGAGCAGTTCTTC.

CDR3 in amino acids: CASSRLGTGENSPLHF. The CDR3, as DNA: TGTGCCAGCAGCCGATTAGGGACAGGGGAAAATTCACCCCTCCACTTT. This chain joins TRBV14 and TRBJ1-6; TRBD1 matches 10 bases. Germline CDR1 and CDR2: SGHDN and FVKESK. J gave up 7 bases and V 4 bases, and 7 bases lay outside the gene matches. The CDR3 is made up of 16 amino acids. Full variable domain (remainder filled in from reference TRBV14 and TRBJ1-6): EAGVTQFPSHSVIEKGQTVTLRCDPISGHDNLYWYRRVMGKEIKFLLHFVKESKQDESGMPNNRFLAERTGGTYSTLKVQPAELEDSGVYFCASSRLGTGENSPLHFGNGTRLTVT.

The chain employs TRBV19 and TRBJ2-1; unclear D gene. The CDR3 loop spans 16 amino acids. The germline V gene encodes CDR1 LNHDA and CDR2 SQIVND (reference sequence). Trimming took off 1 base at V and 8 bases at J, with 18 bases between the two ends. As DNA, the CDR3 is TGTGCCAGTAGTATAGCTTTAAATCCTATGCGGTATGAGCAGTTCTTC. It is translated as CASSIALNPMRYEQFF. Together with reference TRBV19 and TRBJ2-1, the CDR3 gives the full variable domain: DGGITQSPKYLFRKEGQNVTLSCEQNLNHDAMYWYRQDPGQGLRLIYYSQIVNDFQKGDIAEGYSVSREKKESFPLTVTSAQKNPTAFYLCASSIALNPMRYEQFFGPGTRLTVL.

This clone was seen a single time. The V gene is TRBV6-5, the J gene TRBJ1-2, with a possible D match to TRBD1 (6 bases). This CDR3 is built from 14 residues. Between the trimmed V and J ends, which lost 7 bases and 5 bases, there was a span of 17 bases. Germline V CDR1 and CDR2: MNHEY, SVGAGI. The CDR3 protein is CASTDRQPPYGYTF. CDR3 DNA: TGTGCCAGCACCGACAGGCAACCACCTTATGGCTACACCTTC.